These 15 T cell receptor beta chains were sequenced from one sample in a study of blood T cell repertoires in COVID-19. Assay used: immunoSEQ multiplex PCR; TCRdb lists only in-frame clones, some missing. Here the sample spans about 120,000 clones, less than 75% being singletons. The material sequenced was peripheral blood. These receptors were obtained from a human donor with acute or convalescent COVID-19. The donor label of this sample is uncertain.

The chain employs TRBV11-3 and TRBJ1-4; 7 bases line up with TRBD1. With 8 bases clipped from V and 7 bases from J, the junction kept 13 bases outside the gene matches. CDR1 is SGHNT, CDR2 YENEEA, per germline. CDR3 length: 15 amino acids. CDR3 region: CASLGFTGDFEKLFF. For the CDR3, the DNA is TGTGCCAGCTTGGGATTTACAGGGGACTTTGAAAAACTGTTTTTT.

This chain connects TRBV5-1 to TRBJ2-2; 7 bases agree with TRBD1. CDR3 length: 16 amino acids. Trimming removed 0 bases from V and 2 bases from J; junction bases left unmatched: 4. CDR1 is SGHRS, CDR2 YFSETQ, per germline. Written as DNA, the CDR3 is TGCGCCAGCAGCTTGGACGGACAGGTTAACACCGGGGAGCTGTTTTTT. This translates into CASSLDGQVNTGELFF.

This clone was picked up a small number of times. This chain joins TRBV6-2 or TRBV6-3 and TRBJ1-2; the match to TRBD1 covers 7 bases. CDR3 length equals 13 residues. V was clipped by 6 bases and J by 4 bases; unmatched bases: 5. The V gene's germline CDR1 is MNHEY and CDR2 SVGEGT. CDR3 in amino acids: CASSGDSFYGYTF. CDR3 DNA: TGTGCCAGCAGCGGGGACAGCTTCTATGGCTACACCTTC.

On this clone itself: Other DNA sequences in the sample encode the same CDR3. V gene TRBV7-3 combines with J gene TRBJ1-1; D is unclear. CDR1 SGHTA and CDR2 FQGTGA come from the germline V gene. The ends were cut back, 1 base at V and 4 bases at J, with 7 bases in the middle. The CDR3 is 13 residues long. The CDR3: CASSLIGGTEAFF. CDR3 in DNA: TGTGCCAGCAGCTTAATCGGAGGCACTGAAGCTTTCTTT.

This chain joins TRBV7-9 and TRBJ2-5; maybe TRBD2 (5 bases). From germline, CDR1 is SEHNR and CDR2 FQNEAQ (reference sequence). Trimming removed 3 bases from V and 5 bases from J, with 19 bases in between. CDR3 length: 16 residues. In nucleotides, the CDR3 is TGTGCCAGCAGCTTTCGGGGTCGGGCCTTCTCCGAGACCCAGTACTTC. It encodes CASSFRGRAFSETQYF.

The chain couples TRBV5-1 to TRBJ1-6; 10 bases are a match to TRBD1. In germline, CDR1 is SGHRS, CDR2 YFSETQ. CDR3 size: 15 residues. With 7 bases clipped from V and 9 bases from J, the junction kept 10 bases outside the gene matches. CDR3 bases: TGCGCCAGCTCTGAGGCGGGACAGGGGTTTTCACCCCTCCACTTT. Protein sequence: CASSEAGQGFSPLHF.

There are a few counts of this clone. The rearrangement joins TRBV20-1 to TRBJ2-3; 7 nucleotides align to TRBD2. CDR3 length equals 18 residues. The V and J ends lost 6 bases and 4 bases, in that order; junction bases with no gene match: 22. Germline V gene data show CDR1 as DFQATT and CDR2 as SNEGSKA (reference sequence). The CDR3 spells CSASRTTGGGAVADTQYF. DNA for the CDR3: TGCAGTGCCAGTCGAACAACCGGGGGAGGGGCGGTCGCAGATACGCAGTATTTT.

This chain uses TRBV7-4 with TRBJ2-2; unclear D gene. Trimming pared 2 bases from V and 0 bases from J, leaving 13 bases between. Germline CDR1 reads SGHVT; CDR2 reads SQSDAQ. The CDR3 has 17 amino acids. The CDR3 loop reads CASSLKKQPANTGELFF. The DNA of the CDR3 is TGTGCCAGCAGCTTAAAAAAACAGCCCGCGAACACCGGGGAGCTGTTTTTT.

This clone was detected only once. The chain links TRBV6-6 to TRBJ2-5; 7 positions agree with TRBD1. This CDR3 has 12 amino acids. The germline V gene has CDR1 MNHNY and CDR2 SVGAGI (reference sequence). The junction had 4 bases not matched to a gene; V was cut back by 10 bases and J by 2 bases. In DNA form, the CDR3 reads TGTGCCATCGGGGACAGACAAGAGACCCAGTACTTC. It yields the protein CAIGDRQETQYF.

V usage is TRBV3-1 (or the pseudogene TRBV3-2) and J usage is TRBJ2-1, with 8 bases that match TRBD2. CDR3 length: 17 residues. Germline V gives CDR1 LGHDT, CDR2 YNNKEL (reference sequence). Trimming removed 3 bases from V and 5 bases from J; junction bases left unmatched: 12. The CDR3 coding sequence is TGTGCCAGCAGCCAGAGCCTTAGCGGGGTCCGGAACAATGAGCAGTTCTTC. Translation: CASSQSLSGVRNNEQFF.

The chain carries TRBV7-6 and TRBJ1-4; D is unclear. The germline V gene has CDR1 SGHVS and CDR2 FNYEAQ. The CDR3 has 16 amino acids. Trimming removed 1 base at V and 4 bases at J, with 13 bases between. CDR3 protein: CASSLVPPGRNEKLFF. The CDR3 nucleotides are TGTGCCAGCAGCTTAGTCCCGCCAGGTCGTAATGAAAAACTGTTTTTT. Drawing the rest from reference TRBV7-6 and TRBJ1-4, the complete variable domain is GAGVSQSPRYKVTKRGQDVALRCDPISGHVSLYWYRQALGQGPEFLTYFNYEAQQDKSGLPNDRFSAERPEGSISTLTIQRTEQRDSAMYRCASSLVPPGRNEKLFFGSGTQLSVL.

The rearrangement links TRBV7-6 to TRBJ2-1; 12 bases align to TRBD2. Germline V CDR1 and CDR2: SGHVS, FNYEAQ. The CDR3 covers 15 residues. The ends lost 2 bases at V and 7 bases at J; junction bases unmatched: 3. CDR3 region: CASSLSSGGGNEQFF. CDR3 in DNA: TGTGCCAGCAGCTTATCTAGCGGGGGGGGTAATGAGCAGTTCTTC.

This clone was counted a few times. The same CDR3 also results from other DNA sequences found in this sample. The DNA of the CDR3 is TGTGCCATCAGTGAGTCGGGGGGACCGAACACTGAAGCTTTCTTT. Protein sequence: CAISESGGPNTEAFF. This chain joins TRBV10-3 and TRBJ1-1, with a tentative D call TRBD1 (5 bases). From germline, CDR1 is ENHRY and CDR2 SYGVKD. The germline V and J ends were trimmed by 0 bases and 1 base, with 9 bases remaining between them. The CDR3 spans 15 residues.

The V call is TRBV5-8, the J call TRBJ2-6; TRBD1 might be the D (6 bases). Germline CDR1 SGHTS, CDR2 YDEGEE. The CDR3 consists of 15 residues. V lost 6 bases and J lost 0, with 10 bases in between. The CDR3 DNA follows: TGTGCCAGCAACAGGGATAACTCTGGGGCCAACGTCCTGACTTTC. This sequence encodes CASNRDNSGANVLTF. The full variable domain, completed using reference TRBV5-8 and TRBJ2-6, is EAGVTQSPTHLIKTRGQQATLRCSPISGHTSVYWYQQALGLGLQFLLWYDEGEERNRGNFPPRFSGRQFPNYSSELNVNALELEDSALYLCASNRDNSGANVLTFGAGSRLTVL.

The chain has TRBV5-1 and TRBJ1-4, with TRBD1 identical over 8 bases. Looked up from germline, CDR1 is SGHRS and CDR2 is YFSETQ. The V and J ends lost 5 bases and 5 bases, in that order; junction bases with no gene match: 5. This CDR3 region has 14 residues. The CDR3 DNA follows: TGCGCCAGCAGTTACAGGGGGTTAAATGAAAAACTGTTTTTT. This gives the protein CASSYRGLNEKLFF.